One and the same sample provided the 28 T cell receptor beta chains below, sequenced in a study of CD8 T cells in Susac syndrome. Reverse transcription of about 0.5 to 1 ug RNA was carried out with random hexamers. TCRdb reprocessed the immunoSEQ multiplex PCR reads via MiXCR and lists one record per CDR3 protein. The repertoire holds under 200,000 distinct CDR3 sequences, 85% to 95% seen once, with about 0.1% in the top ten. The sample taken for sequencing was CD4+ T cells from PBMCs. These receptors were collected from a human donor in good health.

With respect to this clonotype: Relative to the germline gene, one junction end is altered; a read error may explain this. The V and J genes are TRBV7-7 and TRBJ1-1, with unresolved D. The CDR3 has 13 residues. Germline CDR1 SSHAT, CDR2 FNYEAQ (reference sequence). CDR3 sequence: CASSAGKNTEAFF. In DNA, the CDR3 is TGTGCTAGCAGCGCCGGGAAGAACACTGAAGCTTTCTTT.

The chain carries TRBV3-1 and TRBJ1-1; no definite D call. Trimming took off 5 bases at V and 4 bases at J, with 8 bases between the two ends. This CDR3 contains 12 residues. The germline gives CDR1 LGHDT, CDR2 YNNKEL (reference sequence). Written as DNA, the CDR3 is TGTGCCAGCAGCATCTCGGTCACTGAAGCTTTCTTT. Protein: CASSISVTEAFF.

This chain joins TRBV27 and TRBJ2-1; the match to TRBD2 covers 8 bases. Germline trimming cut 10 bases from V and 5 bases from J; bases unmatched to any gene: 7. Germline CDR1 is MNHEY and CDR2 is SMNVEV (reference sequence). The CDR3 loop spans 13 amino acids. In nucleotides, the CDR3 is TGTGCCACCCGCCGTAGCGGGAACAATGAGCAGTTCTTC. Its protein is CATRRSGNNEQFF.

This rearrangement joins TRBV23-1 to TRBJ2-7; 11 bases match TRBD1. TRBV23-1 is given ORF status, its function remaining uncertain. V was clipped by 6 bases and J by 4 bases; unmatched bases: 32. This CDR3 comprises 23 residues. The DNA for the CDR3 is TGCGCCAGCAGGTATAGCCGGGACAGGGGGAGACAGGAGCCTTCGGGGCCGAATTACGAGCAGTACGTC. Protein product: CASRYSRDRGRQEPSGPNYEQYV.

The chain is built from TRBV29-1 and TRBJ2-5, with 11 bases lining up with TRBD2. Germline CDR1 SQVTM, CDR2 ANQGSEA. The V segment lost 6 bases and the J segment 3 bases; nucleotides outside the gene matches: 9. The CDR3 consists of 15 residues. The CDR3 region has the DNA TGCAGCGTGGATCGGGGACTAGCGGAGAAAGAGACCCAGTACTTC. It yields the protein CSVDRGLAEKETQYF.

The CDR3: CASSFYAEQYF. CDR3 sequence (DNA): TGTGCCAGCAGTTTCTACGCCGAGCAGTACTTC. The genes are TRBV12-3 or TRBV12-4 and TRBJ2-7; D is ambiguous. The CDR3 runs to 11 residues. The germline V and J ends were trimmed by 3 bases and 6 bases, with 6 bases remaining between them.

To note about this clonotype: A read error may account for a junction end that differs from germline. The chain is built from TRBV5-1 and TRBJ2-6, with a weak D call TRBD2 (6 bases). Germline CDR1 and CDR2: SGHRS and YFSETQ. CDR3 length: 14 residues. This CDR3 is CASTLGTGANVLTF. As DNA, the CDR3 is TGCGCCAGCACCCTGGGGACTGGTGCCAACGTCCTGACTTTC.

The CDR3 bases are TGTGCCAGCAGCCTCCCTACCCTACAAGAGACCCAGTACTTC. Residues: CASSLPTLQETQYF. This chain links TRBV7-2 with TRBJ2-5; D not certain. This CDR3 is 14 amino acids long. Germline-derived CDR1 and CDR2 are SGHTA and FQGNSA. The V gene lost 5 bases and the J gene lost 2 bases, with 12 bases spanning the gap.

The rearrangement uses TRBV29-1 and TRBJ2-7, with D possibly called TRBD1 or TRBD2 (5 bases each). V dropped 3 bases and J dropped 6 bases, with 9 bases sitting between them. CDR1 is SQVTM and CDR2 is ANQGSEA in the germline V gene. The CDR3 extends over 11 amino acids. CDR3: CSVDRESEQYF. CDR3 nucleotide sequence: TGCAGCGTTGACAGGGAGTCCGAGCAGTACTTC.

The rearrangement links TRBV20-1 to TRBJ2-1, with 14 bases fitting TRBD2. This CDR3 contains 14 residues. CDR1 and CDR2 (germline): DFQATT, SNEGSKA (reference sequence). The ends lost 2 bases at V and 12 bases at J; junction bases unmatched: 6. The CDR3 loop reads CSARPGLAGEVQFF. The CDR3 nucleotides are TGCAGTGCTAGACCGGGACTAGCGGGAGAAGTGCAGTTCTTC.

The CDR3 DNA is TGTGCCAGCAGTCCAGCGGCCTCCCAAGAGACCCAGTACTTC. Protein sequence: CASSPAASQETQYF. The chain combines TRBV12-3 or TRBV12-4 with TRBJ2-5, with D possibly matching TRBD2 (5 bases). V dropped 5 bases and J dropped 1 base, with 11 bases sitting between them. This CDR3 is 14 amino acids long.

This sequence joins TRBV27 and TRBJ1-2; maybe TRBD1 (5 bases). Trimming took 6 bases from V and 4 from J, leaving 9 bases between them. Germline CDR1 and CDR2: MNHEY and SMNVEV (reference sequence). This CDR3 is built from 12 residues. This chain's CDR3 is CASRPGLYGYTF. DNA of the CDR3: TGTGCCAGCAGGCCGGGACTCTATGGCTACACCTTC.

V is TRBV12-3 or TRBV12-4 and J is TRBJ2-6; the match to TRBD2 covers 8 bases. J was trimmed by 0 bases and V by 3 bases; bases with no gene match: 10. The CDR3 runs 19 residues. The CDR3 protein is CASSFIWTGGVSGANVLTF. CDR3 coding DNA: TGTGCCAGCAGTTTTATTTGGACGGGAGGGGTCTCTGGGGCCAACGTCCTGACTTTC.

The chain uses TRBV20-1 and TRBJ1-2; 7 nucleotides agree with TRBD1. V dropped 5 bases and J dropped 4; count of bases not matched to a gene: 4. The CDR3 consists of 12 residues. Looked up from germline, CDR1 is DFQATT and CDR2 is SNEGSKA (reference sequence). The CDR3 DNA follows: TGCAGTGCTGGGACAGCTAGCTATGGCTACACCTTC. It encodes CSAGTASYGYTF.

The V call is TRBV29-1, the J call TRBJ1-1; maybe TRBD1 (5 bases). Per the germline V gene, CDR1 is SQVTM and CDR2 is ANQGSEA. This CDR3 contains 15 residues. Trimming removed 6 bases from V and 3 bases from J, with 20 bases in between. Written as DNA, the CDR3 is TGCAGCGTGAAGGACAAGATCAAGAGTTACACTGAAGCTTTCTTT. It specifies CSVKDKIKSYTEAFF.

V is TRBV3-1 and J is TRBJ1-1; D perhaps matches TRBD1 (6 bases). V gave up 1 base and J gave up 5 bases, with 11 bases separating them. The germline gives CDR1 LGHDT, CDR2 YNNKEL (reference sequence). CDR3 length equals 14 residues. The CDR3 loop is CASSQVHRDTEAFF. Written as DNA, the CDR3 is TGTGCCAGCAGCCAAGTCCACAGGGATACTGAAGCTTTCTTT.

The chain employs TRBV2 and TRBJ2-3; 7 positions agree with TRBD2. Germline values: CDR1 SNHLY, CDR2 FYNNEI. There are 16 residues in the CDR3. V gave up 1 base and J gave up 6 bases; unmatched junction bases: 10. The CDR3 region has the DNA TGTGCCAGCAGTGAAGGGTACGCGGGAGCCAGCGATACGCAGTATTTT. This encodes CASSEGYAGASDTQYF.

This clonotype was seen only once. The chain is built from TRBV12-3 or TRBV12-4 and TRBJ1-1; tentative D call: TRBD1 (5 bases). V was shortened by 2 bases and J by 4 bases, with 8 bases between the two germline ends. The CDR3 length is 13 residues. The CDR3 protein is CASSLWDRTEAFF. The CDR3 DNA reads as TGTGCCAGCAGTTTATGGGACCGCACTGAAGCTTTCTTT.

In its sample, this clonotype was seen once. The chain employs TRBV11-2 and TRBJ2-5; D not certain. The CDR3 covers 14 residues. V lost 2 bases and J 5 bases, leaving 12 bases between the germline ends. Germline CDR1 and CDR2: SGHAT and FQNNGV. Here the CDR3 reads CASSLLPGLETQYF. The CDR3 coding sequence is TGTGCCAGCAGCTTACTCCCCGGGTTGGAGACCCAGTACTTC.

The chain couples TRBV7-9 to TRBJ2-7; D not certain. The ends were cut back, 5 bases at V and 1 base at J, with 15 bases in the middle. This CDR3 has 15 amino acids. Germline lookup yields CDR1 SEHNR and CDR2 FQNEAQ (reference sequence). The CDR3 region is CASSLEAATSYEQYV. CDR3 coding DNA: TGTGCCAGCAGCCTAGAGGCAGCCACTTCCTACGAGCAGTACGTC.

The chain uses TRBV7-9 and TRBJ2-1; no reliable D call. The V end lost 5 bases, the J end lost 2 bases, and 7 bases lay between the germline ends. This CDR3 is built from 13 residues. Germline loops: CDR1 SEHNR, CDR2 FQNEAQ (reference sequence). The CDR3 DNA reads as TGTGCCAGCAGCAGTATCGCCTACAATGAGCAGTTCTTC. It translates to CASSSIAYNEQFF.

The chain carries TRBV20-1 and TRBJ1-5; 7 nucleotides align to TRBD1. Trimming removed 3 bases from V and 1 base from J; junction bases left unmatched: 0. Germline V gives CDR1 DFQATT, CDR2 SNEGSKA (reference sequence). The CDR3 sequence is 13 residues long. The CDR3, as DNA: TGCAGTGCTAGGGACAGGAGCAATCAGCCCCAGCATTTT. This sequence encodes CSARDRSNQPQHF.

The J gene is TRBJ2-5, the V gene TRBV25-1; D gene unclear. TRBJ2-1 explains the end of the DNA better; the J call may be wrong. This CDR3 region has 8 residues. Germline V gene lookup returns CDR1 MGHDK and CDR2 SYGVNS. The DNA for the CDR3 is TGTGCCACCGGCGGCCAGTTCTTC. Translated: CATGGQFF.

This chain links TRBV29-1 with TRBJ1-2, with 10 bases fitting TRBD1. Germline CDR1 SQVTM, CDR2 ANQGSEA. Trimming removed 8 bases from V and 14 bases from J; junction bases left unmatched: 11. CDR3 length: 11 amino acids. CDR3 DNA: TGCAGCACCTCCGGGACAGGGGCAAGTACCTTC. Protein sequence: CSTSGTGASTF.

V usage is TRBV29-1 and J usage is TRBJ1-1; 9 bases are shared with TRBD1. CDR1 is SQVTM and CDR2 is ANQGSEA in the germline V gene. The CDR3 is 18 residues long. V lost 6 bases, J lost 1 base, and 18 bases stayed unmatched. The CDR3 sequence: CSVRFGFWGQGQNTEAFF. CDR3 nucleotides: TGCAGCGTAAGATTTGGATTTTGGGGACAGGGACAGAACACTGAAGCTTTCTTT.

The rearrangement links TRBV7-9 to TRBJ1-5; 10 bases match TRBD1. Germline assignment: CDR1 SEHNR and CDR2 FQNEAQ (reference sequence). V lost 2 bases to trimming and J lost 2 bases; unmatched junction nucleotides: 6. This CDR3 is 17 amino acids long. CDR3 residues: CASSLQTGTGGNQPQHF. CDR3 bases: TGTGCCAGCAGCTTACAGACCGGGACAGGGGGCAATCAGCCCCAGCATTTT.

This chain uses TRBV14 with TRBJ1-2; D possibly corresponds to TRBD1 (6 bases). Per germline, CDR1 SGHDN and CDR2 FVKESK. V was pared by 1 base and J by 5 bases, with 14 bases between. The CDR3 is 15 amino acids. CDR3 loop: CASSQGEQGGYGYTF. For the CDR3, the DNA is TGTGCCAGCAGCCAAGGGGAACAGGGAGGATATGGCTACACCTTC.

The chain uses TRBV29-1 and TRBJ1-1; D unclear. V lost 3 bases to trimming and J lost 5 bases, with 10 bases between them. Germline CDR1 and CDR2: SQVTM and ANQGSEA. The CDR3 consists of 12 residues. The CDR3 is CSVEVLGTEAFF. In DNA form, the CDR3 reads TGCAGCGTTGAGGTACTCGGAACTGAAGCTTTCTTT.